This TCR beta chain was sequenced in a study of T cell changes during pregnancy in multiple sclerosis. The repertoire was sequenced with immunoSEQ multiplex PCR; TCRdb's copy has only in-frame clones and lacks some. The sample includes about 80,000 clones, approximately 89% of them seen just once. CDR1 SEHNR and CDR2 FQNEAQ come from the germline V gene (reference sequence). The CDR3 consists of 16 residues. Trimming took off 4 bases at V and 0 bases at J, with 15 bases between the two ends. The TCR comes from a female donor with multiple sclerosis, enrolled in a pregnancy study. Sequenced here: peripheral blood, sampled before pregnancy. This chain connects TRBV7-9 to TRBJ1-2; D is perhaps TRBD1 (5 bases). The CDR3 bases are TGTGCCAGCAGCTCACCTTCCCAGGGTCCTAACTATGGCTACACCTTC. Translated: CASSSPSQGPNYGYTF.